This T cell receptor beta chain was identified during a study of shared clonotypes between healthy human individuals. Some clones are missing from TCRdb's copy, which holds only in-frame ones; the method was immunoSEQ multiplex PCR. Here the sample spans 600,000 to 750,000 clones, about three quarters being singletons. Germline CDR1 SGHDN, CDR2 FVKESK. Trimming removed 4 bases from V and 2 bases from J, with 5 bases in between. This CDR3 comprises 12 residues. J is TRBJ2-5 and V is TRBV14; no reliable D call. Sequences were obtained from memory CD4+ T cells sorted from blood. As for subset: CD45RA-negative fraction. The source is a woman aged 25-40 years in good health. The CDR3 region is CASSPLQETQYF. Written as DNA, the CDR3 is TGTGCCAGCAGCCCATTACAAGAGACCCAGTACTTC.